A single sample is the source of the 15 T cell receptor beta chains below, sequenced in a study of OX40 agonist ivuxolimab in advanced cancers. TCRdb's copy holds only in-frame clones and misses some; the assay was immunoSEQ multiplex PCR. The profile shows fewer than 30,000 clones, 90% to 95% of them singletons. The sample in question was CD4+ or CD8+ T cells sorted from blood, obtained in a trial of the OX40 agonist ivuxolimab. The receptors derive from an adult with an advanced solid tumor such as melanoma, head and neck, liver or kidney cancer.

This clone was observed once. The CDR3 bases are TGTGCCAGCAGCCCCCGGGACAGGGCAAATGAAAAACTGTTTTTT. This encodes CASSPRDRANEKLFF. The chain joins TRBV7-9 to TRBJ1-4, with 9 bases fitting TRBD1. The CDR3 sequence is 15 residues long. Germline V gene lookup returns CDR1 SEHNR and CDR2 FQNEAQ (reference sequence). The J segment lost 5 bases and the V segment lost 5 bases, leaving 6 bases of the junction unmatched.

The J gene is TRBJ1-2, the V gene TRBV4-1, with 7 bases fitting TRBD1. V trimming: 3 bases; J trimming: 0 bases; junction bases outside the gene matches: 4. The CDR3 loop spans 15 amino acids. The germline CDR1 and CDR2 sequences are MGHRA and YSYEKL. This CDR3 is CASSHRTGANYGYTF. The CDR3 nucleotides read TGCGCCAGCAGCCACCGGACAGGAGCTAACTATGGCTACACCTTC.

The J gene is TRBJ2-1, the V gene TRBV5-6; D is ambiguous. The CDR3 has 13 amino acids. Germline assignment: CDR1 SGHDT and CDR2 YYEEEE. With 0 bases removed from V and 5 bases from J, the gap between germline ends came to 6 bases. DNA of the CDR3: TGTGCCAGCAGCTTGGTGTCAGACAATGAGCAGTTCTTC. It is translated as CASSLVSDNEQFF.

The rearrangement joins TRBV6-6 to TRBJ2-5, with TRBD2 identical over 10 bases. Germline V gives CDR1 MNHNY, CDR2 SVGAGI (reference sequence). V dropped 4 bases and J dropped 2; count of bases not matched to a gene: 4. The CDR3 length is 15 residues. CDR3 in DNA: TGTGCCAGCAGTTGGAGCGGGGGGGAACAAGAGACCCAGTACTTC. It codes for CASSWSGGEQETQYF.

The rearrangement uses TRBV2 and TRBJ2-7, with D unresolved. Germline lookup yields CDR1 SNHLY and CDR2 FYNNEI. The CDR3 totals 14 residues. Trimming left V 3 bases short and J 0 bases short, with 9 bases between. This chain's CDR3 is CASSDWSSSYEQYF. The CDR3 nucleotides are TGTGCCAGCAGTGATTGGAGTTCCTCCTACGAGCAGTACTTC.

The rearrangement uses TRBV10-1 and TRBJ2-1, with D unresolved. CDR3 length: 13 residues. Trimming pared 4 bases from V and 4 bases from J, leaving 8 bases between. Germline CDR1 reads WNHNN; CDR2 reads SYGVQD (reference sequence). The CDR3 loop reads CASSARAYNEQFF. CDR3 sequence (DNA): TGCGCCAGCAGTGCTAGGGCTTACAATGAGCAGTTCTTC.

The gene calls are TRBV5-4 and TRBJ1-1, with D possibly TRBD1 on 6 matching bases. Germline CDR1 and CDR2: SGHNT and YYREEE (reference sequence). The V end was cut by 3 bases, the J end by 1 base, with 13 bases between. The CDR3 is 15 amino acids. CDR3 bases: TGTGCCAGCAGCTCATTAACAGGGTCGAACACTGAAGCTTTCTTT. This codes for CASSSLTGSNTEAFF.

This chain links TRBV7-9 with TRBJ2-4; a possible D gene is TRBD1 (6 bases). Trimming took off 1 base at V and 8 bases at J, with 12 bases between the two ends. This CDR3 has 14 amino acids. Germline V gene data show CDR1 as SEHNR and CDR2 as FQNEAQ (reference sequence). CDR3 amino acids: CASSLVSPGDIQYF. Written as DNA, the CDR3 is TGTGCCAGCAGCTTAGTCTCACCAGGGGACATTCAGTACTTC.

The gene calls are TRBV9 and TRBJ2-7; 10 bases fit TRBD1. V lost 7 bases, J lost 4 bases, and 8 bases stayed unmatched. Germline loops: CDR1 SGDLS, CDR2 YYNGEE. The length of the CDR3 is 14 residues. CDR3 coding DNA: TGTGCCAGCGGAGAGGGGACAGGGGCGTACGAGCAGTACTTC. Amino acid sequence: CASGEGTGAYEQYF. The full variable domain, in which reference TRBV9 and TRBJ2-7 provide the parts outside the CDR3, is DSGVTQTPKHLITATGQRVTLRCSPRSGDLSVYWYQQSLDQGLQFLIQYYNGEERAKGNILERFSAQQFPDLHSELNLSSLELGDSALYFCASGEGTGAYEQYFGPGTRLTVT.

The chain joins TRBV13 to TRBJ1-4; TRBD1 aligns across 7 bases. The CDR3 sequence is 20 residues long. Germline V gene sequence: CDR1 PRHDT, CDR2 FYEKMQ (reference sequence). J lost 3 bases, V lost 0 bases, and 16 bases had no gene match. CDR3 in amino acids: CASSLGVPGQTDLSNEKLFF. The CDR3 nucleotides read TGTGCCAGCAGCTTAGGGGTCCCGGGACAGACAGACCTCTCTAATGAAAAACTGTTTTTT.

V is TRBV4-1 and J is TRBJ1-1; 7 bases are a match to TRBD1. Germline CDR1 MGHRA, CDR2 YSYEKL. V gave up 3 bases and J gave up 3 bases; unmatched junction bases: 4. This CDR3 region has 14 residues. CDR3 coding DNA: TGCGCCAGCAGCCACAGGGGGGTAGACACTGAAGCTTTCTTT. This gives the protein CASSHRGVDTEAFF.

The V and J genes are TRBV27 and TRBJ2-3; 8 bases are a match to TRBD1. With 7 bases clipped from V and 1 base from J, the junction kept 7 bases outside the gene matches. Germline V gives CDR1 MNHEY, CDR2 SMNVEV (reference sequence). The CDR3 runs 15 residues. The CDR3 is CASTHTGGGTDTQYF. The CDR3 nucleotides read TGTGCCAGCACTCACACAGGGGGTGGCACAGATACGCAGTATTTT.

The rearrangement joins TRBV28 to TRBJ2-1; D remains unclear. The germline gives CDR1 MDHEN, CDR2 SYDVKM. V was clipped by 6 bases and J by 8 bases, with 23 bases between them. This CDR3 comprises 16 residues. The CDR3 DNA reads TGTGCCAGCAGACCCCCCATTCCGGGTCTCCCCCATGAGCAGTTCTTC. It encodes CASRPPIPGLPHEQFF.

This clone was recorded once. The chain joins TRBV10-1 to TRBJ2-7; D gene unclear. The CDR3 sequence is 13 residues long. V gave up 6 bases and J gave up 2 bases, with 11 bases separating them. The germline V gene encodes CDR1 WNHNN and CDR2 SYGVQD (reference sequence). This CDR3 reads CASSDVGPYEQYF. The CDR3 nucleotides are TGCGCCAGCAGCGACGTTGGTCCCTACGAGCAGTACTTC.

The chain has TRBV27 and TRBJ1-6, with D hard to call. There are 14 residues in the CDR3. Germline V CDR1 and CDR2: MNHEY, SMNVEV (reference sequence). The ends were cut back, 7 bases at V and 0 bases at J, with 7 bases in the middle. The CDR3 DNA is TGTGCCAGCAAGGAATACTCCTATAATTCACCCCTCCACTTT. Its protein product is CASKEYSYNSPLHF.